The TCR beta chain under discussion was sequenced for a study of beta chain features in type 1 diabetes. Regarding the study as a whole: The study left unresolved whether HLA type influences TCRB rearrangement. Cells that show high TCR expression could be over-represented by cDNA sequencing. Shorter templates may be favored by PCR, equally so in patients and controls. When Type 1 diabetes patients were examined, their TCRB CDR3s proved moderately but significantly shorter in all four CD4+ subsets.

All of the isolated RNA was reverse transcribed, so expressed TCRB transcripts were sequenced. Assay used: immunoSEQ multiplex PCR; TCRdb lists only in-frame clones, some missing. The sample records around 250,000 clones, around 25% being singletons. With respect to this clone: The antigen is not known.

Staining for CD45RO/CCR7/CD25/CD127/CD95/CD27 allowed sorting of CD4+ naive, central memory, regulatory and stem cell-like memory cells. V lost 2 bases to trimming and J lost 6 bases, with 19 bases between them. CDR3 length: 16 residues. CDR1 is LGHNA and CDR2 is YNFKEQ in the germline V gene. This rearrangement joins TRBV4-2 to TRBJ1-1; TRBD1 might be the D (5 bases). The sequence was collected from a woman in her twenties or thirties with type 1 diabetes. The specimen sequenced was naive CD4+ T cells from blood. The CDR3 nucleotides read TGTGCCAGCAGCCAACAACCTCTCGTAGGGGAGGCTGAAGCTTTCTTT. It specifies CASSQQPLVGEAEAFF.